A selection of T cell receptor beta chains follows, all from one sample in a study of blood T cell repertoires in COVID-19. The assay was immunoSEQ multiplex PCR, and TCRdb's table has in-frame clones only and misses some. The table includes about 140,000 clones, 84% detected once. Sequencing was done on a sample of peripheral blood. These receptors were collected from a man aged 25-45 years with COVID-19, enrolled during active disease. Both conserved end residues are part of each CDR3. Fields, in order: clone size, V gene, D gene, J gene, CDR3 protein, CDR3 DNA. A D gene is named only where the DNA matches it firmly. The listing skips clone size in some rows; elsewhere it reads once, few, many or a size class.

size: NA
V: TRBV10-3
D: NA
J: TRBJ2-3
CDR3: CAISQGTDTQYF
DNA: TGTGCCATCAGCCAGGGCACAGATACGCAGTATTTT

size: NA
V: TRBV18
D: TRBD1
J: TRBJ1-5
CDR3: CASSPRTGGDQPQHF
DNA: TGTGCCAGCTCACCACGGACAGGGGGCGATCAGCCCCAGCATTTT

size: NA
V: TRBV10-2
D: NA
J: TRBJ2-1
CDR3: CASSEQGPGVYNEQFF
DNA: TGCGCCAGCAGTGAACAGGGGCCGGGAGTCTACAATGAGCAGTTCTTC

size: NA
V: TRBV28
D: TRBD2
J: TRBJ2-1
CDR3: CASSFGAGAGNEQFF
DNA: TGTGCCAGCAGTTTCGGAGCGGGAGCGGGCAATGAGCAGTTCTTC

size: NA
V: TRBV11-2
D: NA
J: TRBJ1-1
CDR3: CASSVPLPENTEAFF
DNA: TGTGCCAGCAGCGTCCCTCTCCCAGAGAACACTGAAGCTTTCTTT

size: once
V: TRBV12-3/TRBV12-4
D: NA
J: TRBJ2-7
CDR3: CASSTHVSEQYF
DNA: TGTGCCAGCAGTACACACGTCTCCGAGCAGTACTTC

size: NA
V: TRBV9
D: TRBD1
J: TRBJ2-2
CDR3: CASSKDRGQVGELFF
DNA: TGTGCCAGCAGCAAAGACAGGGGGCAGGTCGGGGAGCTGTTTTTT

size: NA
V: TRBV5-1
D: TRBD1
J: TRBJ2-7
CDR3: CASSLGVGQGIGAYEQYF
DNA: TGCGCCAGCAGCTTGGGCGTGGGACAGGGTATCGGGGCCTACGAGCAGTACTTC

size: many
V: TRBV2
D: NA
J: TRBJ2-1
CDR3: CASSEEAGLYNEQFF
DNA: TGTGCCAGCAGTGAAGAAGCGGGCTTATACAATGAGCAGTTCTTC

size: NA
V: TRBV28
D: TRBD2
J: TRBJ2-5
CDR3: CASRGIAGQETQYF
DNA: TGTGCCAGCAGAGGAATAGCGGGGCAAGAGACCCAGTACTTC

size: NA
V: TRBV5-6
D: NA
J: TRBJ2-1
CDR3: CASSLWEASSTHNEQFF
DNA: TGTGCCAGCAGCTTGTGGGAGGCCAGCTCTACTCACAATGAGCAGTTCTTC

size: NA
V: TRBV19
D: NA
J: TRBJ2-1
CDR3: CASSRDFFQIF
DNA: TGTGCCAGTAGTCGGGACTTCTTTCAGATCTTC